This TCR beta chain is drawn from a study of radiotherapy plus CTLA-4 blockade in lung cancer. Measured with immunoSEQ multiplex PCR; TCRdb has only the in-frame clones, and not every one. The sample has about 88,000 clones; roughly 78% are singletons. Germline CDR1 and CDR2: SNHLY and FYNNEI. This CDR3 region has 14 residues. V dropped 8 bases and J dropped 7 bases, with 17 bases sitting between them. The sequence was collected from a human donor with non-small cell lung cancer that progressed on radiotherapy plus ipilimumab. Source: peripheral blood, taken from a patient treated with radiotherapy plus ipilimumab. This rearrangement joins TRBV2 to TRBJ1-4; a possible D gene is TRBD1 (6 bases). This chain's CDR3 is CASSDWGGSEKLFF. CDR3 sequence (DNA): TGTGCCAGCTCAGACTGGGGGGGCTCTGAAAAACTGTTTTTT.